Following are 29 T cell receptor beta chains from one sample sequenced in a study of T cell clonotyping in hematopoietic cell transplantation. TCRdb's table, derived via immunoSEQ multiplex PCR, lists solely in-frame clones and lacks some. The sample yields 26,000 or so clones, 90% to 97% seen once. Input material: peripheral blood mononuclear cells. The receptors originated from a man aged 45 to 65 in good health. Some clones in this sample may be carry-over from other donors' samples.

The chain carries TRBV6-1 and TRBJ1-2, with 8 nucleotides matching TRBD1. Trimming removed 3 bases from V and 4 bases from J; junction bases left unmatched: 7. There are 15 residues in the CDR3. CDR1 is MNHNS and CDR2 is SASEGT in the germline V gene. CDR3: CASSELTGDGYGYTF. The CDR3, as DNA: TGTGCCAGCAGTGAGTTGACAGGGGATGGCTATGGCTACACCTTC.

The chain combines TRBV4-2 with TRBJ1-4, with D uncertain. Trimming removed 1 base from V and 8 bases from J, with 8 bases in between. The germline V gene encodes CDR1 LGHNA and CDR2 YNFKEQ. The CDR3 is 13 residues long. CDR3 sequence reads: CASSQGGTEKLFF. CDR3 DNA: TGTGCCAGCAGCCAAGGAGGAACAGAAAAACTGTTTTTT.

This chain connects TRBV30 to TRBJ2-1; 7 bases map to TRBD1. The junction had 10 bases not matched to a gene; V was cut back by 8 bases and J by 6 bases. CDR3 length: 13 amino acids. Germline V gives CDR1 GTSNPN, CDR2 SVGIG (reference sequence). CDR3 amino acids: CAGWGTVPNEQFF. CDR3 DNA sequence: TGTGCCGGATGGGGGACAGTCCCCAATGAGCAGTTCTTC.

The chain has TRBV2 and TRBJ1-1, with TRBD1 as a possible D gene (5 bases). This CDR3 has 13 amino acids. Trimming left V 2 bases short and J 1 base short, with 5 bases between. The germline gives CDR1 SNHLY, CDR2 FYNNEI. As DNA, the CDR3 is TGTGCCAGCAGTGAACAGGGGAACACTGAAGCTTTCTTT. This codes for CASSEQGNTEAFF.

This chain joins TRBV29-1 and TRBJ1-5; tentatively, D is TRBD1 (5 bases). Trimming pared 4 bases from V and 5 bases from J, leaving 9 bases between. The CDR3 is 12 amino acids. CDR1 is SQVTM, CDR2 ANQGSEA, per germline. The CDR3 protein is CSVAGLDQPQHF. CDR3 bases: TGCAGCGTTGCAGGGCTGGATCAGCCCCAGCATTTT.

The rearrangement links TRBV14 to TRBJ1-1; D possibly corresponds to TRBD1 (5 bases). The CDR3 runs to 12 residues. The germline V gene has CDR1 SGHDN and CDR2 FVKESK. Trimming removed 4 bases from V and 6 bases from J, with 9 bases in between. The CDR3, as DNA: TGTGCCAGCAGCCCCTCGGGGGCTGAAGCTTTCTTT. Protein: CASSPSGAEAFF.

The chain is built from TRBV5-4 and TRBJ2-3, with D unresolved. The ends were cut back, 0 bases at V and 1 base at J, with 12 bases in the middle. The germline V gene encodes CDR1 SGHNT and CDR2 YYREEE (reference sequence). There are 16 residues in the CDR3. The CDR3: CASSLEATVRTDTQYF. The CDR3, as DNA: TGTGCCAGCAGCTTGGAAGCGACCGTTCGCACAGATACGCAGTATTTT.

The genes are TRBV5-4 and TRBJ1-2; TRBD1 matches at 9 bases. This CDR3 region has 15 residues. Germline values: CDR1 SGHNT, CDR2 YYREEE (reference sequence). V trimming: 0 bases; J trimming: 5 bases; junction bases outside the gene matches: 5. The CDR3 DNA reads TGTGCCAGCAGCTTGGAAACAGGGGGCAGGTATGGCTACACCTTC. Its translation: CASSLETGGRYGYTF. The full variable domain, completed using reference TRBV5-4 and TRBJ1-2, is ETGVTQSPTHLIKTRGQQVTLRCSSQSGHNTVSWYQQALGQGPQFIFQYYREEENGRGNFPPRFSGLQFPNYSSELNVNALELDDSALYLCASSLETGGRYGYTFGSGTRLTVV.

The rearrangement joins TRBV7-2 to TRBJ1-3; weak D call: TRBD1 (5 bases). Germline V lookup: CDR1 SGHTA, CDR2 FQGNSA. V gave up 0 bases and J gave up 6 bases, with 12 bases separating them. This CDR3 has 15 residues. Here the CDR3 DNA reads TGTGCCAGCAGCTTAGCGTACGGCAGGGTAAACACCATATATTTT. Protein: CASSLAYGRVNTIYF.

The gene calls are TRBV18 and TRBJ1-2, with D hard to call. The CDR3 covers 17 residues. The germline V gene has CDR1 KGHSH and CDR2 LQKENI. Deletions cut 3 bases from V and 2 bases from J, with 19 bases between. The CDR3 nucleotides are TGTGCCAGCTCACCTCAGTCTGCGTCGGGATCCAACTATGGCTACACCTTC. Its protein is CASSPQSASGSNYGYTF.

The chain employs TRBV5-1 and TRBJ1-4; tentative D call: TRBD1 (6 bases). The CDR3 covers 14 residues. Germline-derived CDR1 and CDR2 are SGHRS and YFSETQ. V lost 4 bases to trimming and J lost 5 bases, with 12 bases between them. The CDR3 spells CASSNQGSNEKLFF. The DNA of the CDR3 is TGCGCCAGCAGCAACCAGGGGAGCAATGAAAAACTGTTTTTT.

The chain joins TRBV5-1 to TRBJ2-2; 7 bases are shared with TRBD2. With V trimmed by 0 bases and J by 6 bases, 11 bases remained unmatched. Germline V gives CDR1 SGHRS, CDR2 YFSETQ. The CDR3 sequence is 17 residues long. The CDR3 here is CASSLAPSSGGPGELFF. CDR3 DNA sequence: TGCGCCAGCAGCTTGGCACCCTCTTCGGGGGGACCCGGGGAGCTGTTTTTT.

The chain joins TRBV30 to TRBJ1-1; tentatively, D is TRBD1 (6 bases). The V end lost 5 bases, the J end lost 5 bases, and 15 bases lay between the germline ends. CDR3 length: 13 amino acids. Germline V gene data show CDR1 as GTSNPN and CDR2 as SVGIG (reference sequence). CDR3 sequence reads: CAWEPDRLTEAFF. The CDR3 DNA reads TGTGCCTGGGAACCCGACAGGTTAACTGAAGCTTTCTTT.

The chain is built from TRBV5-1 and TRBJ1-1; no clear D. The CDR3 runs 15 residues. Trimming shortened V by 1 base and J by 0 bases, and 10 bases separated the two germline ends. Per the germline V gene, CDR1 is SGHRS and CDR2 is YFSETQ. The DNA for the CDR3 is TGCGCCAGCAGCTTGACGATCTTGGTGAACACTGAAGCTTTCTTT. Translation: CASSLTILVNTEAFF.

The chain couples TRBV30 to TRBJ2-3, with 7 nucleotides matching TRBD2. This CDR3 spans 13 amino acids. Trimming removed 8 bases from V and 0 bases from J; junction bases left unmatched: 5. CDR1 GTSNPN and CDR2 SVGIG come from the germline V gene (reference sequence). The CDR3 region is CARSGVSTDTQYF. The CDR3 DNA follows: TGTGCCCGCAGCGGGGTTAGCACAGATACGCAGTATTTT. The full variable domain, completed using reference TRBV30 and TRBJ2-3, is SQTIHQWPATLVQPVGSPLSLECTVEGTSNPNLYWYRQAAGRGLQLLFYSVGIGQISSEVPQNLSASRPQDRQFILSSKKLLLSDSGFYLCARSGVSTDTQYFGPGTRLTVL.

This chain uses TRBV29-1 with TRBJ2-3, with 7 bases matching TRBD1. This CDR3 region has 13 residues. CDR1 and CDR2 from the germline V gene are SQVTM and ANQGSEA. Germline trimming cut 3 bases from V and 5 bases from J; bases unmatched to any gene: 5. The CDR3 spells CSVDGQDGDTQYF. The CDR3 nucleotides read TGCAGCGTTGATGGACAGGACGGAGATACGCAGTATTTT.

The chain joins TRBV28 to TRBJ1-5; D is uncertain. Germline assignment: CDR1 MDHEN and CDR2 SYDVKM. V lost 7 bases and J lost 4, with 8 bases in between. There are 12 residues in the CDR3. The CDR3 region has the DNA TGTGCCAGCAAGGCGCTTAATCAGCCCCAGCATTTT. This translates into CASKALNQPQHF.

The gene calls are TRBV5-6 and TRBJ1-1; perhaps TRBD1 as D (5 bases). CDR1 and CDR2 (germline): SGHDT, YYEEEE. V lost 4 bases, J lost 3 bases, and 13 bases lay in between. The CDR3 is made up of 14 amino acids. The CDR3 spells CASSPRGSDTEAFF. Here the CDR3 DNA reads TGTGCCAGCAGCCCGCGGGGGTCGGACACTGAAGCTTTCTTT.

The V call is TRBV18, the J call TRBJ2-2; 9 bases fit TRBD1. Trimming removed 6 bases from V and 4 bases from J; junction bases left unmatched: 15. The CDR3 runs to 18 residues. Germline values: CDR1 KGHSH, CDR2 LQKENI. CDR3 protein: CASSPRQDRGLLTGELFF. CDR3 nucleotide sequence: TGTGCCAGCTCCCCCCGCCAGGACAGGGGATTGCTCACCGGGGAGCTGTTTTTT. The full variable domain, completed using reference TRBV18 and TRBJ2-2, is NAGVMQNPRHLVRRRGQEARLRCSPMKGHSHVYWYRQLPEEGLKFMVYLQKENIIDESGMPKERFSAEFPKEGPSILRIQQVVRGDSAAYFCASSPRQDRGLLTGELFFGEGSRLTVL.

V is TRBV7-8 and J is TRBJ1-5; D is undetermined. Germline values: CDR1 SGHVS, CDR2 FQNEAQ. The CDR3 is 17 amino acids. The V and J ends lost 5 bases and 0 bases respectively, with 17 bases between them. The CDR3 region has the DNA TGTGCCAGCAGCCAAGGCTTCGGGGTGTCTAGCAATCAGCCCCAGCATTTT. Its protein is CASSQGFGVSSNQPQHF.

The CDR3 DNA reads as TGCGCCAGCAGCCAAGATCAGGGACAGGGACTTGGCTACACCTTC. Translation: CASSQDQGQGLGYTF. This chain joins TRBV4-3 and TRBJ1-2, with TRBD1 matching over 9 bases. CDR1 LGHNA and CDR2 YSLEER come from the germline V gene. V trimming: 0 bases; J trimming: 7 bases; junction bases outside the gene matches: 6. The CDR3 contains 15 residues.

The V and J genes are TRBV5-1 and TRBJ2-5, with 8 bases lining up with TRBD2. Germline CDR1 reads SGHRS; CDR2 reads YFSETQ. This CDR3 contains 15 residues. V lost 2 bases, J lost 4 bases, and 7 bases stayed unmatched. CDR3 DNA sequence: TGCGCCAGCAGCTTCCGTAGCGGGGAGGGAGAGACCCAGTACTTC. It encodes CASSFRSGEGETQYF.

This chain links TRBV11-1 with TRBJ2-1, with TRBD1 matching 9 bases. Germline CDR1 reads SGHAT; CDR2 reads FQDESV (reference sequence). V lost 5 bases, J lost 8 bases, and 13 bases stayed unmatched. CDR3 length: 16 amino acids. The CDR3, as DNA: TGTGCCAGCAGCACCCCCCGGACAGGGGAGGTCTATGAGCAGTTCTTC. It yields the protein CASSTPRTGEVYEQFF. Complete variable domain (other parts from reference TRBV11-1 and TRBJ2-1): EAEVAQSPRYKITEKSQAVAFWCDPISGHATLYWYRQILGQGPELLVQFQDESVVDDSQLPKDRFSAERLKGVDSTLKIQPAELGDSAMYLCASSTPRTGEVYEQFFGPGTRLTVL.

The chain uses TRBV10-1 and TRBJ1-1; D is uncertain. V lost 0 bases and J lost 8, with 10 bases in between. Germline V gene lookup returns CDR1 WNHNN and CDR2 SYGVQD (reference sequence). CDR3 length: 13 amino acids. The CDR3 region has the DNA TGCGCCAGCAGTGAGTCTGAAAGCTTAGAAGCTTTCTTT. Translated: CASSESESLEAFF.

The J gene is TRBJ1-5, the V gene TRBV18; tentatively, D is TRBD1 (6 bases). From germline, CDR1 is KGHSH and CDR2 LQKENI. The CDR3 sequence is 15 residues long. Trimming removed 5 bases at V and 3 bases at J, with 14 bases between. This CDR3 is CASSYAGTINQPQHF. The CDR3, as DNA: TGTGCCAGCTCATACGCCGGGACAATCAATCAGCCCCAGCATTTT.

The chain combines TRBV11-2 with TRBJ2-3, with D perhaps TRBD2 (5 bases). V was pared by 5 bases and J by 7 bases, with 10 bases between. Germline V gene sequence: CDR1 SGHAT, CDR2 FQNNGV. CDR3 length: 12 amino acids. The CDR3, as DNA: TGTGCCAGCAGCCCGGGAAAAAATACGCAGTATTTT. This translates into CASSPGKNTQYF.

The chain carries TRBV7-6 and TRBJ1-1; no reliable D call. CDR3 size: 16 residues. The V end was cut by 5 bases, the J end by 1 base, with 17 bases between. Germline V gene data show CDR1 as SGHVS and CDR2 as FNYEAQ. As DNA, the CDR3 is TGTGCCAGCAGCCATCCCCGTGGAGACCAGAACACTGAAGCTTTCTTT. Its translation: CASSHPRGDQNTEAFF.

The CDR3 nucleotides read TGCGCCAGCAGCCAAGGTTTTGGACGGGGAAATTCACCCCTCCACTTT. This encodes CASSQGFGRGNSPLHF. This chain connects TRBV4-3 to TRBJ1-6; unclear D gene. Germline V lookup: CDR1 LGHNA, CDR2 YSLEER. With 1 base removed from V and 7 bases from J, the gap between germline ends came to 14 bases. This CDR3 region has 16 residues.

The sample holds one count of this clone. The V and J genes are TRBV10-1 and TRBJ2-7; D may be TRBD2 (7 bases). The CDR3 is 14 residues long. Germline-derived CDR1 and CDR2 are WNHNN and SYGVQD (reference sequence). Trimming took 7 bases from V and 6 from J, leaving 19 bases between them. The CDR3 reads CASNPGGGVGEQYF. Written as DNA, the CDR3 is TGCGCCAGCAACCCAGGCGGGGGCGTGGGCGAGCAGTACTTC.